The 27 T cell receptor beta chains below come from one sample, sequenced in a study of blood T cell repertoires in COVID-19 (dated by TCRdb to about 2020). Library preparation employed the immunoSEQ multiplex PCR assay. Held by TCRdb, this immuneACCESS table contains in-frame sequences only and omits some clones. Under half of the omission traces to an unresolved V gene where checked; the cause of the rest is unknown. The sample yields 250,000 or so clones; about 90% were counted once. About 3.4% of the sample is held by the ten biggest clonotypes. Sequenced: PBMCs or T cells enriched from blood (not recorded which). These receptors came from a woman between 40 and 55 years old who had been exposed to COVID-19.

The V call is TRBV7-8, the J call TRBJ1-1; D is perhaps TRBD1 (5 bases). Per the germline V gene, CDR1 is SGHVS and CDR2 is FQNEAQ. This CDR3 has 14 residues. V gave up 1 base and J gave up 4 bases, with 10 bases separating them. The CDR3 coding sequence is TGTGCCAGCAGCTTAGTAGGGGCCGGCACTGAAGCTTTCTTT. Translation: CASSLVGAGTEAFF. Looking up the rest from reference TRBV7-8 and TRBJ1-1 gives the full variable domain: GAGVSQSPRYKVAKRGQDVALRCDPISGHVSLFWYQQALGQGPEFLTYFQNEAQLDKSGLPSDRFFAERPEGSVSTLKIQRTQQEDSAVYLCASSLVGAGTEAFFGQGTRLTVV.

The rearrangement joins TRBV14 to TRBJ1-1; D not resolved. The CDR3 sequence is 15 residues long. Trimming removed 1 base from V and 4 bases from J, with 13 bases in between. CDR1 is SGHDN, CDR2 FVKESK, per germline. The CDR3 region is CASSQGTLGSTEAFF. CDR3 DNA sequence: TGTGCCAGCAGCCAAGGGACTCTCGGGAGCACTGAAGCTTTCTTT.

The chain links TRBV19 to TRBJ1-3; TRBD1 might be the D (6 bases). Trimming pared 6 bases from V and 4 bases from J, leaving 13 bases between. The CDR3 extends over 14 amino acids. Germline CDR1 is LNHDA and CDR2 is SQIVND (reference sequence). The CDR3 DNA reads as TGTGCCAGTAGGGGGGCCGGCGGGGGAAACACCATATATTTT. Translating gives CASRGAGGGNTIYF.

This clone was seen only a few times. This chain uses TRBV6-5 with TRBJ2-7; TRBD2 is a possible D gene (5 bases). V gave up 5 bases and J gave up 4 bases, with 12 bases separating them. The CDR3 is made up of 13 amino acids. Per the germline V gene, CDR1 is MNHEY and CDR2 is SVGAGI. Written as DNA, the CDR3 is TGTGCCAGCAGTCTAGCCCCCGGGTACGAGCAGTACGTC. Its translation: CASSLAPGYEQYV.

The chain employs TRBV7-3 and TRBJ2-1; 9 bases match TRBD1. CDR1 SGHTA and CDR2 FQGTGA come from the germline V gene. The CDR3 has 16 residues. V was clipped by 3 bases and J by 8 bases; unmatched bases: 11. Written as DNA, the CDR3 is TGTGCCAGCAGCTTTACCGGGACAGGGTTTAATGATGAGCAGTTCTTC. Protein: CASSFTGTGFNDEQFF.

This rearrangement joins TRBV6-5 to TRBJ1-2; D is ambiguous. Germline values: CDR1 MNHEY, CDR2 SVGAGI. V lost 6 bases and J 3 bases, leaving 17 bases between the germline ends. This CDR3 is 15 amino acids long. The CDR3 sequence: CASRPTEETDYGYTF. CDR3 nucleotide sequence: TGTGCCAGCAGACCAACCGAGGAAACTGACTATGGCTACACCTTC.

This chain uses TRBV3-1 (or the pseudogene TRBV3-2) with TRBJ2-6; 7 positions agree with TRBD1. With V trimmed by 1 base and J by 0 bases, 3 bases remained unmatched. Germline V CDR1 and CDR2: LGHDT, YNNKEL (reference sequence). The CDR3 is 17 residues long. CDR3 DNA sequence: TGTGCCAGCAGCCAAGGGGACAGTTACTCTGGGGCCAACGTCCTGACTTTC. It codes for CASSQGDSYSGANVLTF.

J is TRBJ2-5 and V is TRBV5-1; 8 nucleotides agree with TRBD2. Per germline, CDR1 SGHRS and CDR2 YFSETQ. This CDR3 is 15 amino acids long. V dropped 4 bases and J dropped 4; count of bases not matched to a gene: 9. DNA of the CDR3: TGCGCCAGCAGCCCCGGGGGGGAAGTGGTAGAGACCCAGTACTTC. Its protein is CASSPGGEVVETQYF. Full variable domain (outside the CDR3, taken from reference TRBV5-1 and TRBJ2-5): KAGVTQTPRYLIKTRGQQVTLSCSPISGHRSVSWYQQTPGQGLQFLFEYFSETQRNKGNFPGRFSGRQFSNSRSEMNVSTLELGDSALYLCASSPGGEVVETQYFGPGTRLLVL.

CDR3 nucleotides: TGTGCCAGTACCCTCATCGGACAGGGGGGCTATGGCTACACCTTC. Protein: CASTLIGQGGYGYTF. The J gene is TRBJ1-2, the V gene TRBV19, with 10 positions matching TRBD1. J gave up 4 bases and V 7 bases, and 9 bases lay outside the gene matches. In germline, CDR1 is LNHDA, CDR2 SQIVND (reference sequence). This CDR3 spans 15 amino acids.

The chain couples TRBV28 to TRBJ1-2; TRBD1 matches 7 bases. Trimming at V came to 6 bases and at J to 4 bases, leaving 11 bases not matched to a gene. The CDR3 consists of 15 residues. Germline assignment: CDR1 MDHEN and CDR2 SYDVKM. CDR3 bases: TGTGCCAGCAGCCAAGGGACAGTGAAACGCTATGGCTACACCTTC. Its protein product is CASSQGTVKRYGYTF.

Remarks on this clone: This same CDR3 is encoded by further DNA sequences in the sample. The chain couples TRBV3-1 (or the pseudogene TRBV3-2) to TRBJ1-4; TRBD1 aligns across 8 bases. This CDR3 region has 14 residues. The V and J ends lost 1 base and 5 bases, in that order; junction bases with no gene match: 0. Per germline, CDR1 LGHDT and CDR2 YNNKEL (reference sequence). CDR3 protein: CASSQGTGNEKLFF. The CDR3 region has the DNA TGTGCCAGCAGCCAAGGGACAGGGAATGAAAAACTGTTTTTT.

The chain uses TRBV9 and TRBJ2-3; weak D call: TRBD2 (6 bases). V was shortened by 0 bases and J by 5 bases, with 16 bases between the two germline ends. The CDR3 totals 16 residues. Germline V gene data show CDR1 as SGDLS and CDR2 as YYNGEE. The DNA of the CDR3 is TGTGCCAGCAGCGTAGGTGGAGTCGGGGGACGAGATACGCAGTATTTT. This encodes CASSVGGVGGRDTQYF. Combining the CDR3 with reference TRBV9 and TRBJ2-3 gives the whole variable domain DSGVTQTPKHLITATGQRVTLRCSPRSGDLSVYWYQQSLDQGLQFLIQYYNGEERAKGNILERFSAQQFPDLHSELNLSSLELGDSALYFCASSVGGVGGRDTQYFGPGTRLTVL.

The chain recombines TRBV19 with TRBJ2-7; 11 nucleotides line up with TRBD2. This CDR3 region has 15 residues. The germline V gene has CDR1 LNHDA and CDR2 SQIVND (reference sequence). V lost 3 bases and J lost 7; bases outside the gene matches: 8. The CDR3: CASSMSSGGTLEQYF. Here the CDR3 DNA reads TGTGCCAGTAGTATGTCTAGCGGGGGGACGTTGGAGCAGTACTTC.

The chain links TRBV7-2 to TRBJ1-4; D gene uncertain. V dropped 2 bases and J dropped 7 bases, with 8 bases sitting between them. The CDR3 contains 13 residues. CDR1 is SGHTA, CDR2 FQGNSA, per germline. CDR3 amino acids: CASSLKRAEKLFF. In nucleotides, the CDR3 is TGTGCCAGCAGCTTAAAGAGGGCTGAAAAACTGTTTTTT.

The V and J genes are TRBV28 and TRBJ1-3; D uncertain. Between the trimmed V and J ends, which lost 5 bases and 4 bases, there was a span of 9 bases. Germline V gene lookup returns CDR1 MDHEN and CDR2 SYDVKM. CDR3 length: 13 amino acids. The CDR3 DNA sequence: TGTGCCAGCAGTAACCCGACAGGAAACACCATATATTTT. This sequence encodes CASSNPTGNTIYF.

The chain combines TRBV6-7 with TRBJ2-7; TRBD1 matches at 7 bases. TRBV6-7 is an ORF, and what it does is uncertain. J gave up 5 bases and V 6 bases, and 16 bases lay outside the gene matches. This CDR3 is 16 amino acids long. CDR3 sequence reads: CASSLPPDRELDEQYF. The CDR3, as DNA: TGTGCCAGCAGCCTCCCACCAGACAGGGAATTGGACGAGCAGTACTTC.

The chain recombines TRBV29-1 with TRBJ2-1; weak D call: TRBD2 (6 bases). The CDR3 has 18 residues. The V and J ends lost 2 bases and 8 bases respectively, with 28 bases between them. Looked up from germline, CDR1 is SQVTM and CDR2 is ANQGSEA. DNA of the CDR3: TGCAGCGTTGAACGGGGGTGGTCGGGGGATCGGGGATTTTATGAGCAGTTCTTC. Its translation: CSVERGWSGDRGFYEQFF.

This chain joins TRBV7-9 and TRBJ2-1; D is perhaps TRBD1 (6 bases). Trimming pared 3 bases from V and 6 bases from J, leaving 12 bases between. Germline CDR1 SEHNR, CDR2 FQNEAQ (reference sequence). The CDR3 length is 14 residues. The CDR3: CASSFSGTLNEQFF. The DNA for the CDR3 is TGTGCCAGCAGCTTCTCCGGGACACTCAATGAGCAGTTCTTC.

The chain is built from TRBV6-5 and TRBJ2-5; 8 nucleotides match TRBD1. Unmatched junction bases numbered 6, after V lost 1 base and J lost 2 bases. The CDR3 is 16 residues long. Germline CDR1 and CDR2: MNHEY and SVGAGI. The CDR3 nucleotides are TGTGCCAGCAGTTACTTCCGGGACAGGAGGCAAGAGACCCAGTACTTC. Protein product: CASSYFRDRRQETQYF.

V is TRBV21-1 and J is TRBJ1-5; TRBD1, the table's D call, was not compared with the DNA. TRBV21-1 is a known pseudogene. CDR3 size: 18 residues. The CDR3 reads CASSKDVERQDENQPQHF. Written as DNA, the CDR3 is TGTGCCAGCAGCAAAGATGTGGAAAGACAGGATGAGAATCAGCCCCAGCATTTT.

The chain joins TRBV10-3 to TRBJ1-2, with TRBD1 identical over 7 bases. From germline, CDR1 is ENHRY and CDR2 SYGVKD. Trimming cost V 6 bases and J 4 bases; bases outside gene matches: 5. This CDR3 comprises 13 residues. The DNA of the CDR3 is TGTGCCATCAGATCGACAGGGACCTATGGCTACACCTTC. The encoded protein is CAIRSTGTYGYTF.

V is TRBV4-3 and J is TRBJ1-2; 7 nucleotides line up with TRBD1. The V segment lost 4 bases and the J segment 1 base; nucleotides outside the gene matches: 3. The CDR3 covers 14 residues. CDR1 and CDR2 from the germline V gene are LGHNA and YSLEER. CDR3 in DNA: TGCGCCAGCAGCCTAGGGACAGATAACTATGGCTACACCTTC. Translation: CASSLGTDNYGYTF.

The rearrangement joins TRBV3-1 (or the pseudogene TRBV3-2) to TRBJ2-5, with 11 bases matching TRBD2. V trimming: 1 base; J trimming: 0 bases; junction bases outside the gene matches: 7. This CDR3 is 18 amino acids long. Germline V CDR1 and CDR2: LGHDT, YNNKEL (reference sequence). The CDR3 DNA is TGTGCCAGCAGCCAAGGCACTAGCGGGAGCGGGTACCAAGAGACCCAGTACTTC. It specifies CASSQGTSGSGYQETQYF.

This clone was seen a handful of times. The chain couples TRBV24-1 to TRBJ1-1, with a tentative D call TRBD1 (6 bases). The CDR3 contains 12 residues. In germline, CDR1 is KGHDR, CDR2 SFDVKD. V dropped 1 base and J dropped 10 bases, with 9 bases sitting between them. The CDR3 DNA reads as TGTGCCACCAGTGATTTCGCAGGGGCAGCTTTCTTT. Its translation is CATSDFAGAAFF.

The chain has TRBV2 and TRBJ2-2; a possible D gene is TRBD2 (5 bases). This CDR3 is built from 15 residues. Trimming left V 0 bases short and J 4 bases short, with 9 bases between. Germline-derived CDR1 and CDR2 are SNHLY and FYNNEI. In nucleotides, the CDR3 is TGTGCCAGCAGTGAAGCGGGAGACTTCACCGGGGAGCTGTTTTTT. Amino acid sequence: CASSEAGDFTGELFF.

V gene TRBV28 combines with J gene TRBJ2-3; 7 positions agree with TRBD1. V shed 4 bases, J shed 3 bases, and the junction held 10 bases outside the gene matches. The CDR3 is 16 amino acids. Germline CDR1 MDHEN, CDR2 SYDVKM. CDR3 amino acids: CASSSDRVGRTDTQYF. The CDR3 DNA reads as TGTGCCAGCAGTTCCGACAGGGTCGGCCGTACAGATACGCAGTATTTT.

The chain carries TRBV5-1 and TRBJ2-2; TRBD1 is a possible D gene (5 bases). The CDR3 is 15 amino acids. The ends were cut back, 0 bases at V and 4 bases at J, with 10 bases in the middle. Germline CDR1 and CDR2: SGHRS and YFSETQ. The CDR3 DNA follows: TGCGCCAGCAGCTTGGGGGGCGCAAGCACCGGGGAGCTGTTTTTT. Translating it yields CASSLGGASTGELFF.